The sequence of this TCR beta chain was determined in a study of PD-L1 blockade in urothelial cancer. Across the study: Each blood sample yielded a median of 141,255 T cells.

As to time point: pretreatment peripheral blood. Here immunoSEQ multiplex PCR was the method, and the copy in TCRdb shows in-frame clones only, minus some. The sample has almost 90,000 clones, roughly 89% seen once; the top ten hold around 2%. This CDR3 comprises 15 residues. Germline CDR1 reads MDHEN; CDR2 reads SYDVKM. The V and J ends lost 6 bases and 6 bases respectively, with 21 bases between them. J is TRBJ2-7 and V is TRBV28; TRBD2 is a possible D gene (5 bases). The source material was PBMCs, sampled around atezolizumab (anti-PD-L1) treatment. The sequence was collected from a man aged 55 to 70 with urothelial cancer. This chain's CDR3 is CASRPATDFFGEQYF. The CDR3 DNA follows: TGTGCCAGCAGGCCGGCGACGGACTTCTTTGGCGAGCAGTACTTC.